Listed here is a single T cell receptor (beta chain). This specimen belongs to a study of blood T cell repertoires in COVID-19. In the study overall: COVID-19 samples from acute and convalescent phases originated in the United States, Italy and Spain. Sample material is recorded as cDNA or gDNA derived from T cells, B-cell-depleted T cells, or PBMCs.

After removal of 3 bases from V and 3 bases from J, the junction contained 6 bases not matched to a gene. The germline CDR1 and CDR2 sequences are LNHDA and SQIVND (reference sequence). This CDR3 has 15 residues. The assay was immunoSEQ multiplex PCR, and TCRdb's table has in-frame clones only and misses some. The sample carries a few hundred thousand clones, 84% recorded once. Sequenced: peripheral blood. The TCR comes from a woman aged 40 to 55 who had recovered from COVID-19. The rearrangement uses TRBV19 and TRBJ1-2; 8 bases line up with TRBD1. CDR3 sequence reads: CASSMDRAGDYGYTF. Written as DNA, the CDR3 is TGTGCCAGTAGTATGGACAGGGCAGGGGACTATGGCTACACCTTC.